The 21 T cell receptor beta chains below come from one sample, sequenced in a study of shared clonotypes between healthy human individuals. Using immunoSEQ multiplex PCR, the repertoire was profiled, and TCRdb retains in-frame clones only, with some absent. There are 550,000 to 800,000 clones in the sample; about 74% occur only once, and more than 1.5% lies in the top ten. The sequencing input was memory CD4+ T cells sorted from blood. Specified subset: CD45RA-negative fraction. These receptor sequences come from a woman aged 30 to 39 in good health.

The gene calls are TRBV15 and TRBJ2-5, with unresolved D. V lost 5 bases, J lost 7 bases, and 17 bases lay in between. This CDR3 spans 14 amino acids. Per the germline V gene, CDR1 is LNHNV and CDR2 is YYDKDF (reference sequence). CDR3 protein: CATSGGQARGTQYF. The CDR3 coding sequence is TGTGCCACCAGCGGTGGGCAGGCGCGAGGGACCCAGTACTTC.

CDR3 DNA: TGTGCCAGCAGTTACTTAGAGAACACCGGGGAGCTGTTTTTT. Its protein is CASSYLENTGELFF. The rearrangement links TRBV6-6 to TRBJ2-2; D unclear. Germline values: CDR1 MNHNY, CDR2 SVGAGI (reference sequence). Trimming pared 1 base from V and 1 base from J, leaving 4 bases between. The CDR3 length is 14 residues.

The rearrangement joins TRBV25-1 to TRBJ2-1; TRBD1 matches at 12 bases. CDR1 MGHDK and CDR2 SYGVNS come from the germline V gene. Losses at the gene ends were 3 bases for V and 9 bases for J; bases not matched to a gene: 12. CDR3 length equals 17 residues. The CDR3 region is CASSDKTRDRGQSEQFF. CDR3 in DNA: TGTGCCAGCAGTGACAAAACCCGGGACAGGGGGCAGAGTGAGCAGTTCTTC.

This chain links TRBV4-1 with TRBJ2-3; 7 nucleotides agree with TRBD2. CDR3 size: 14 residues. The germline V gene has CDR1 MGHRA and CDR2 YSYEKL. The V gene end was trimmed by 4 bases and the J gene end by 2 bases; junction bases not matched to a gene: 3. CDR3 nucleotide sequence: TGCGCCAGCAGCCTAGCGGGTTCCACAGATACGCAGTATTTT. Translated, it gives CASSLAGSTDTQYF.

This chain connects TRBV27 to TRBJ2-3; the match to TRBD2 covers 14 bases. V shed 1 base, J shed 1 base, and the junction held 7 bases outside the gene matches. Germline CDR1 is MNHEY and CDR2 is SMNVEV (reference sequence). The CDR3 is made up of 19 amino acids. The CDR3 bases are TGTGCCAGCAGTTTATGGGGGACTAGCGGGAGAGGGGGCACAGATACGCAGTATTTT. Amino acid sequence: CASSLWGTSGRGGTDTQYF.

The chain has TRBV18 and TRBJ2-7, with TRBD2 matching 10 bases. The V gene end was trimmed by 6 bases and the J gene end by 2 bases; junction bases not matched to a gene: 4. The CDR3 has 14 residues. Germline assignment: CDR1 KGHSH and CDR2 LQKENI. CDR3 in DNA: TGTGCCAGCTCTGGACTAGCGGAAGCCTACGAGCAGTACTTC. Its translation is CASSGLAEAYEQYF. Based on the CDR3 plus reference TRBV18 and TRBJ2-7, the full variable domain is NAGVMQNPRHLVRRRGQEARLRCSPMKGHSHVYWYRQLPEEGLKFMVYLQKENIIDESGMPKERFSAEFPKEGPSILRIQQVVRGDSAAYFCASSGLAEAYEQYFGPGTRLTVT.

J is TRBJ2-2 and V is TRBV7-9; 10 bases align to TRBD1. The CDR3 is made up of 16 amino acids. Unmatched junction bases numbered 4, after V lost 5 bases and J lost 1 base. Germline-derived CDR1 and CDR2 are SEHNR and FQNEAQ (reference sequence). The CDR3 sequence: CASSTRTGGNTGELFF. The CDR3 DNA follows: TGTGCCAGCAGCACAAGGACAGGGGGGAACACCGGGGAGCTGTTTTTT.

V and J are TRBV2 and TRBJ2-1, with TRBD1 matching over 9 bases. V gave up 6 bases and J gave up 5 bases; unmatched junction bases: 5. This CDR3 comprises 14 residues. Germline V gene sequence: CDR1 SNHLY, CDR2 FYNNEI. The DNA for the CDR3 is TGTGCCAGCAGGATAGGGACAGGGAACAATGAGCAGTTCTTC. It is translated as CASRIGTGNNEQFF.

This chain joins TRBV15 and TRBJ1-5; D unresolved. V lost 2 bases, J lost 5 bases, and 10 bases lay in between. The CDR3 runs 14 residues. Looked up from germline, CDR1 is LNHNV and CDR2 is YYDKDF (reference sequence). The CDR3 reads CATSRHILDQPQHF. CDR3 bases: TGTGCCACCAGCAGACACATACTTGATCAGCCCCAGCATTTT.

This chain uses TRBV4-1 with TRBJ1-2; TRBD1 matches at 8 bases. V was pared by 2 bases and J by 4 bases, with 9 bases of the junction left unmatched. CDR3 length: 16 residues. Germline assignment: CDR1 MGHRA and CDR2 YSYEKL. Here the CDR3 DNA reads TGCGCCAGCAGCCAAAATTTACGGACAGGGATCTATGGCTACACCTTC. This translates into CASSQNLRTGIYGYTF.

This clone was observed a few times. The rearrangement joins TRBV5-1 to TRBJ2-5; D is undetermined. The germline gives CDR1 SGHRS, CDR2 YFSETQ. CDR3 size: 12 residues. V lost 0 bases to trimming and J lost 3 bases, with 3 bases between them. The CDR3 spells CASSLDEETQYF. The CDR3 bases are TGCGCCAGCAGCTTGGACGAAGAGACCCAGTACTTC. Based on the CDR3 plus reference TRBV5-1 and TRBJ2-5, the full variable domain is KAGVTQTPRYLIKTRGQQVTLSCSPISGHRSVSWYQQTPGQGLQFLFEYFSETQRNKGNFPGRFSGRQFSNSRSEMNVSTLELGDSALYLCASSLDEETQYFGPGTRLLVL.

The gene calls are TRBV28 and TRBJ1-1; D remains ambiguous. Germline V gene sequence: CDR1 MDHEN, CDR2 SYDVKM. V dropped 2 bases and J dropped 10 bases, with 11 bases sitting between them. CDR3 length: 12 amino acids. The CDR3, as DNA: TGTGCCAGCAGTTTAGAGACCCCCCCAGCTTTCTTT. It codes for CASSLETPPAFF.

The chain joins TRBV6-6 to TRBJ2-3; no clear D gene. The CDR3 consists of 12 residues. Germline CDR1 and CDR2: MNHNY and SVGAGI (reference sequence). Trimming took off 5 bases at V and 2 bases at J, with 5 bases between the two ends. CDR3 region: CASSTNTDTQYF. Here the CDR3 DNA reads TGTGCCAGCAGTACTAACACAGATACGCAGTATTTT.

This clone has only a few counts. The rearrangement joins TRBV7-2 to TRBJ2-1; weak D call: TRBD2 (6 bases). CDR1 is SGHTA and CDR2 is FQGNSA in the germline V gene. The CDR3 is 14 amino acids. Trimming removed 10 bases from V and 8 bases from J, with 21 bases in between. The chain's CDR3 is CAIVRGGVRYEQFF. The DNA of the CDR3 is TGTGCCATCGTGCGAGGCGGGGTGAGGTATGAGCAGTTCTTC.

The chain is built from TRBV11-2 and TRBJ2-7; the D is unclear. The V end was cut by 5 bases, the J end by 2 bases, with 7 bases between. CDR1 and CDR2 (germline): SGHAT, FQNNGV. The CDR3 loop spans 12 amino acids. In DNA form, the CDR3 reads TGTGCCAGCAGCCCGGACCCCTACGAGCAGTACTTC. Translation: CASSPDPYEQYF.

The table lists this clone with a few counts. The rearrangement uses TRBV6-1 and TRBJ2-7; D call uncertain. The germline V gene encodes CDR1 MNHNS and CDR2 SASEGT. CDR3 length equals 15 residues. With 1 base removed from V and 3 bases from J, the gap between germline ends came to 13 bases. CDR3 residues: CASSEVGSNHYEQYF. DNA for the CDR3: TGTGCCAGCAGTGAAGTCGGCAGTAACCACTACGAGCAGTACTTC.

This chain connects TRBV6-5 to TRBJ2-3; 8 bases are shared with TRBD1. CDR3 length: 15 amino acids. The V and J ends lost 0 bases and 2 bases, in that order; junction bases with no gene match: 1. Germline V lookup: CDR1 MNHEY, CDR2 SVGAGI. In DNA, the CDR3 is TGTGCCAGCAGTTACTCGGACAGGGTCACAGATACGCAGTATTTT. Translation: CASSYSDRVTDTQYF.

This chain uses TRBV6-4 with TRBJ2-2, with D hard to call. The CDR3 length is 15 residues. V shed 4 bases and J shed 3 bases, with 12 bases lying between them. Germline V CDR1 and CDR2: MRHNA, SNTAGT. CDR3 protein: CASSVGQGDTGELFF. The DNA of the CDR3 is TGTGCCAGCAGTGTCGGGCAAGGAGACACCGGGGAGCTGTTTTTT.

J is TRBJ1-5 and V is TRBV19; D remains unclear. Deletions cut 10 bases from V and 6 bases from J, with 19 bases between. The germline V gene encodes CDR1 LNHDA and CDR2 SQIVND (reference sequence). The CDR3 loop spans 14 amino acids. As DNA, the CDR3 is TGTGCCACCATCCCTCTGGCCAGGCCTCAGCCCCAGCATTTT. As protein: CATIPLARPQPQHF.

This chain connects TRBV28 to TRBJ2-1, with TRBD1 matching 8 bases. Trimming took 3 bases from V and 5 from J; bases not matched to a gene: 3. CDR1 and CDR2 from the germline V gene are MDHEN and SYDVKM. This CDR3 is 14 amino acids long. The CDR3: CASSFQGAHNEQFF. CDR3 coding DNA: TGTGCCAGCAGTTTCCAGGGGGCCCACAATGAGCAGTTCTTC.

In the case of this clone: This may stem from a read error, because a much larger clone lies one nucleotide away. The DNA for the CDR3 is TGTGCCAGCAGTGTTCACAATGAGCAGTTCTTC. This sequence encodes CASSVHNEQFF. This sequence joins TRBV6-1 and TRBJ2-1; no reliable D call. The CDR3 has 11 residues. The germline V gene has CDR1 MNHNS and CDR2 SASEGT. V lost 4 bases, J lost 5 bases, and 3 bases lay in between.